Described below is a single TCR beta chain sequence and its context. The germline V gene has CDR1 LGHNA and CDR2 YNFKEQ. V lost 0 bases to trimming and J lost 1 base, with 9 bases between them. This CDR3 has 15 residues. Sequenced by immunoSEQ multiplex PCR; TCRdb stores in-frame clones only, minus some. The repertoire holds 20,000 or so clones, about 35% seen once, with roughly a tenth in the top ten. The source of the sample is a study of graft-versus-host responses after intestinal transplantation. Irradiated stimulators labeled with violet dye, around 200,000 in number, were plated with around 200,000 CFSE-labeled responders.

The gene calls are TRBV4-2 and TRBJ1-1; D not resolved. This TCR was recovered from a human patient who received an intestinal transplant. The sample consisted of alloreactive CD8+ T cells from a mixed lymphocyte reaction culture, taken before intestinal transplant. The subset is: CFSE-low proliferating T cells sorted from roughly six-day pre-transplant mixed lymphocyte reaction (GvH or HvG direction). CDR3 DNA sequence: TGTGCCAGCAGCCAAGAGTGGGCGGCGAACACTGAAGCTTTCTTT. Translated, it gives CASSQEWAANTEAFF.